This entry is about one T cell receptor (beta chain). This record belongs to a study of control samples from healthy donors and cancer patients. Germline CDR1 is SGHDN and CDR2 is FVKESK. V lost 2 bases and J 4 bases, leaving 17 bases between the germline ends. This CDR3 has 16 residues. Assay used: immunoSEQ multiplex PCR; TCRdb lists only in-frame clones, some missing. The repertoire includes 180,000 or so clones, about 94% of them detected once, and approximately 4% sits in the top ten. The source of this sequence is a woman aged 55-69 years in good health. Sequencing was done on a sample of blood. V is TRBV14 and J is TRBJ1-1; D perhaps matches TRBD1 (5 bases). The CDR3 DNA follows: TGTGCCAGCAGCCAATCAAAGTTGGGGCGGGGCACTGAAGCTTTCTTT. It yields the protein CASSQSKLGRGTEAFF. Full variable domain (missing parts from reference TRBV14 and TRBJ1-1): EAGVTQFPSHSVIEKGQTVTLRCDPISGHDNLYWYRRVMGKEIKFLLHFVKESKQDESGMPNNRFLAERTGGTYSTLKVQPAELEDSGVYFCASSQSKLGRGTEAFFGQGTRLTVV.